This T cell receptor beta chain was sequenced for a study of CD8 T cells in ankylosing spondylitis. Findings and caveats of the study: Characteristic of ankylosing spondylitis blood, it appeared, was a TCR beta motif comprising about eight highly homologous variants. Matched synovial fluid from ankylosing spondylitis patients was reported to be enriched for disease-linked clones.

On this clonotype itself: Its antigen is unknown.

The length of the CDR3 is 13 residues. In germline, CDR1 is DFQATT, CDR2 SNEGSKA (reference sequence). V lost 0 bases and J 5 bases, leaving 10 bases between the germline ends. For TCR beta, libraries came from quantitative 5'-RACE with molecular barcodes. In TCRdb, the 5' RACE reads were re-called with MiXCR into one record per CDR3 protein. In the table there are 150,000 to 200,000 distinct CDR3 sequences, roughly 12% of which are singletons. The clonotype originates from a male donor with ankylosing spondylitis or in good health (not recorded which). The chain is built from TRBV20-1 and TRBJ1-1; D might be TRBD1 (6 bases). Sample: blood, either unsorted or a sorted T cell fraction (not recorded which). CDR3 nucleotides: TGCAGTGCTAGAGACAGGGGCTGGACTGAAGCTTTCTTT. Residues: CSARDRGWTEAFF.